A single sample is the source of the 19 T cell receptor beta chains below, sequenced in a study of long-term antiretroviral therapy in people with HIV. Run at survey level, the immunoSEQ assay was version v3.0. The method was immunoSEQ multiplex PCR; TCRdb's version includes in-frame clones alone and lacks a portion of them. The sample comprises approximately 17,000 clones, about 84% of which are singletons, and roughly 14% rests with the top ten. This specimen was unsorted PBMCs, taken around 1.2 years before starting antiretroviral therapy. The receptors were gathered from a man aged 30-40 years with HIV.

V is TRBV10-3 and J is TRBJ2-7; TRBD2 might be the D (6 bases). Trimming took 6 bases from V and 4 from J, leaving 10 bases between them. CDR1 is ENHRY, CDR2 SYGVKD, per germline. This CDR3 spans 12 amino acids. The CDR3 sequence is CAISPEGYEQYF. The CDR3, as DNA: TGTGCCATCAGCCCGGAGGGGTACGAGCAGTACTTC.

The chain employs TRBV9 and TRBJ2-2; no firm D call. Germline V CDR1 and CDR2: SGDLS, YYNGEE. The CDR3 contains 13 residues. Trimming removed 4 bases from V and 5 bases from J, with 9 bases in between. Written as DNA, the CDR3 is TGTGCCAGCAGCCACGGACGGACCGGGGAGCTGTTTTTT. Its protein product is CASSHGRTGELFF. The full variable domain, rest sourced from reference TRBV9 and TRBJ2-2, is DSGVTQTPKHLITATGQRVTLRCSPRSGDLSVYWYQQSLDQGLQFLIQYYNGEERAKGNILERFSAQQFPDLHSELNLSSLELGDSALYFCASSHGRTGELFFGEGSRLTVL.

The chain combines TRBV5-1 with TRBJ2-3, with a tentative D call TRBD2 (6 bases). CDR1 is SGHRS and CDR2 is YFSETQ in the germline V gene. The CDR3 is made up of 15 amino acids. With 4 bases removed from V and 6 bases from J, the gap between germline ends came to 18 bases. The CDR3 sequence is CASSPLGGKADTQYF. The DNA of the CDR3 is TGCGCCAGCAGCCCCCTTGGGGGGAAGGCGGATACGCAGTATTTT.

This clone was seen only once. The gene calls are TRBV30 and TRBJ2-7; tentative D call: TRBD2 (6 bases). Germline V gene data show CDR1 as GTSNPN and CDR2 as SVGIG (reference sequence). V lost 4 bases and J 7 bases, leaving 20 bases between the germline ends. The CDR3 runs to 14 residues. CDR3 sequence reads: CAWNPGARAGEQYF. CDR3 DNA: TGTGCCTGGAATCCCGGGGCCCGCGCGGGAGAGCAGTACTTC.

The rearrangement uses TRBV2 and TRBJ2-7, with D unclear. The CDR3 is 13 residues long. The V end lost 7 bases, the J end lost 3 bases, and 13 bases lay between the germline ends. Germline V gene lookup returns CDR1 SNHLY and CDR2 FYNNEI. CDR3 DNA: TGTGCCAGCACCCTATCCCCCGACTACGAGCAGTACTTC. Its translation: CASTLSPDYEQYF.

In its sample, this clone ranks as medium-sized. The genes are TRBV14 and TRBJ2-4; D not resolved. The V and J ends lost 0 bases and 9 bases respectively, with 6 bases between them. The CDR3 is 12 residues long. Germline CDR1 and CDR2: SGHDN and FVKESK. The CDR3 loop reads CASSQDRTIQYF. CDR3 nucleotides: TGTGCCAGCAGCCAAGATAGGACCATTCAGTACTTC.

The chain uses TRBV4-2 and TRBJ2-3; 8 nucleotides agree with TRBD2. The CDR3 has 16 residues. Trimming took 5 bases from V and 4 from J; bases not matched to a gene: 11. Germline V gene lookup returns CDR1 LGHNA and CDR2 YNFKEQ. The CDR3 sequence is CASSGWASGSSDTQYF. CDR3 DNA: TGTGCCAGCAGCGGTTGGGCCAGCGGGAGCTCAGATACGCAGTATTTT.

The rearrangement joins TRBV18 to TRBJ2-7; 9 nucleotides agree with TRBD1. This CDR3 spans 16 amino acids. The junction had 8 bases not matched to a gene; V was cut back by 2 bases and J by 3 bases. Germline values: CDR1 KGHSH, CDR2 LQKENI. The CDR3 coding sequence is TGTGCCAGCTCACCAAATCCCGGGACAGGGAGCTACGAGCAGTACTTC. Its protein product is CASSPNPGTGSYEQYF. The entire variable domain, with the rest obtained from reference TRBV18 and TRBJ2-7, is as follows: NAGVMQNPRHLVRRRGQEARLRCSPMKGHSHVYWYRQLPEEGLKFMVYLQKENIIDESGMPKERFSAEFPKEGPSILRIQQVVRGDSAAYFCASSPNPGTGSYEQYFGPGTRLTVT.

The V call is TRBV7-8, the J call TRBJ2-7; 12 nucleotides match TRBD1. The CDR3 extends over 14 amino acids. J was trimmed by 7 bases and V by 5 bases; bases with no gene match: 6. Germline lookup yields CDR1 SGHVS and CDR2 FQNEAQ. The CDR3 protein is CASSRDRGLREQYF. CDR3 bases: TGTGCCAGCAGCAGGGACAGGGGGCTGAGGGAGCAGTACTTC.

This chain links TRBV6-5 with TRBJ2-3; 7 bases match TRBD2. J gave up 1 base and V 3 bases, and 4 bases lay outside the gene matches. The CDR3 is 15 residues long. In germline, CDR1 is MNHEY, CDR2 SVGAGI. CDR3 amino acids: CASSYILAGTDTQYF. The CDR3 DNA sequence: TGTGCCAGCAGTTATATTCTAGCGGGCACAGATACGCAGTATTTT.

The chain links TRBV29-1 to TRBJ2-7; D perhaps matches TRBD1 (5 bases). The length of the CDR3 is 11 residues. Looked up from germline, CDR1 is SQVTM and CDR2 is ANQGSEA. Trimming shortened V by 5 bases and J by 6 bases, and 11 bases separated the two germline ends. CDR3 coding DNA: TGCAGCGTTCTCAGGGCCGGCGAGCAGTACTTC. The encoded protein is CSVLRAGEQYF.

V usage is TRBV13 and J usage is TRBJ1-5; D possibly corresponds to TRBD1 (5 bases). The germline gives CDR1 PRHDT, CDR2 FYEKMQ (reference sequence). Between the trimmed V and J ends, which lost 3 bases and 5 bases, there was a span of 14 bases. The CDR3 extends over 15 amino acids. For the CDR3, the DNA is TGTGCCAGCAGCTTGGGAGGGGTCTCCCATCAGCCCCAGCATTTT. Encoded protein: CASSLGGVSHQPQHF.

V usage is TRBV6-5 and J usage is TRBJ2-7; TRBD1 or TRBD2 may be the D gene (7 bases each). Trimming removed 3 bases from V and 4 bases from J, with 10 bases in between. Germline V gene data show CDR1 as MNHEY and CDR2 as SVGAGI. The CDR3 is 13 residues long. This CDR3 reads CASSYQGGYEQYF. The CDR3 nucleotides are TGTGCCAGCAGTTATCAGGGGGGGTACGAGCAGTACTTC.

The chain combines TRBV19 with TRBJ1-3, with D tentatively TRBD1 (6 bases). This CDR3 region has 15 residues. With 5 bases removed from V and 0 bases from J, the gap between germline ends came to 11 bases. Germline CDR1 and CDR2: LNHDA and SQIVND (reference sequence). CDR3 in DNA: TGTGCCAGTAGTGCACAGGGAAACTCTGGAAACACCATATATTTT. This codes for CASSAQGNSGNTIYF.

This clone was observed once. The V and J genes are TRBV7-9 and TRBJ1-4, with 8 bases that match TRBD1. With 5 bases clipped from V and 2 bases from J, the junction kept 1 base outside the gene matches. The CDR3 totals 14 residues. The V gene's germline CDR1 is SEHNR and CDR2 FQNEAQ (reference sequence). As DNA, the CDR3 is TGTGCCAGCAGCAGGACAGGGACTAATGAAAAACTGTTTTTT. This gives the protein CASSRTGTNEKLFF.

On this clone: The junction differs from germline at one of its ends, possibly a read error. The chain couples TRBV5-5 to TRBJ1-3, with D maybe TRBD1 (6 bases). The CDR3 consists of 14 residues. Germline lookup yields CDR1 SGHKS and CDR2 YYEKEE (reference sequence). The CDR3 spells CASSPGQTGNTIYF. CDR3 DNA: TGCGCCAGCAGCCCCGGACAGACTGGAAACACCATATATTTT.

The J gene is TRBJ2-7, the V gene TRBV6-1, with unresolved D. The CDR3 contains 12 residues. V gave up 7 bases and J gave up 1 base, with 8 bases separating them. The V gene's germline CDR1 is MNHNS and CDR2 SASEGT. CDR3 in amino acids: CASTQSSYEQYF. In DNA, the CDR3 is TGTGCCAGCACCCAGTCATCCTACGAGCAGTACTTC.

The CDR3 sequence is CASSIWLAGGIPDTQYF. CDR3 in DNA: TGTGCCAGTAGTATTTGGCTAGCGGGAGGGATCCCAGATACGCAGTATTTT. This chain joins TRBV19 and TRBJ2-3, with TRBD2 identical over 12 bases. Germline V gene data show CDR1 as LNHDA and CDR2 as SQIVND (reference sequence). CDR3 length: 17 amino acids. V lost 3 bases, J lost 4 bases, and 8 bases stayed unmatched.

This sequence joins TRBV28 and TRBJ2-7; possible D gene TRBD1, 6 bases. The CDR3 is made up of 14 amino acids. The V gene lost 6 bases and the J gene lost 2 bases, with 14 bases spanning the gap. Looked up from germline, CDR1 is MDHEN and CDR2 is SYDVKM. CDR3 coding DNA: TGTGCCAGCAGCAGGGGACCGGGGCCCTACGAGCAGTACTTC. Encoded protein: CASSRGPGPYEQYF. Complete variable domain (other parts from reference TRBV28 and TRBJ2-7): DVKVTQSSRYLVKRTGEKVFLECVQDMDHENMFWYRQDPGLGLRLIYFSYDVKMKEKGDIPEGYSVSREKKERFSLILESASTNQTSMYLCASSRGPGPYEQYFGPGTRLTVT.